The 18 T cell receptor beta chains presented below share a single source sample, sequenced in a study of vaccination and CD4 T cells after COVID-19. Specified treatment: roughly ten-day PBMC culture with coronavirus spike peptide pools or control peptides (ViraFEST assay). Cultured CD4+ T-cell DNA underwent Oncomine TCR Beta short-read sequencing. TCRdb reprocessed the PCR reads with MiXCR, giving one entry per CDR3 protein. This sample yields around 25,000 distinct CDR3 sequences, of which roughly 45% are seen a single time; approximately 7.6% belongs to the top ten. For these receptors, no antigen is known. Sequencing used CD4+ T cells from blood, cultured in vitro. These receptors all come from a human donor who had recovered from COVID-19.

The chain joins TRBV7-2 to TRBJ2-3; unclear D gene. Germline CDR1 is SGHTA and CDR2 is FQGNSA. The CDR3 consists of 16 residues. V was clipped by 5 bases and J by 2 bases, with 17 bases between them. The chain's CDR3 is CASSPYSSRFTDTQYF. The CDR3 DNA reads TGTGCCAGCAGCCCTTACAGCTCTAGGTTCACAGATACGCAGTATTTT.

The gene calls are TRBV6-2 or TRBV6-3 and TRBJ1-1, with D unclear. Trimming removed 6 bases at V and 2 bases at J, with 16 bases between. Per germline, CDR1 MNHEY and CDR2 SVGEGT. The length of the CDR3 is 15 residues. The CDR3 DNA reads TGTGCCAGCAGCCATGGAACCTCACATAACACTGAAGCTTTCTTT. It encodes CASSHGTSHNTEAFF.

In its sample, this clonotype was seen a few times. The chain joins TRBV6-1 to TRBJ2-7, with 9 bases fitting TRBD2. CDR3 length equals 15 residues. Per the germline V gene, CDR1 is MNHNS and CDR2 is SASEGT. With V trimmed by 7 bases and J by 3 bases, 10 bases remained unmatched. CDR3 protein: CASTIARLADYEQYF. CDR3 DNA sequence: TGTGCCAGCACTATAGCTAGACTAGCGGACTACGAGCAGTACTTC.

J is TRBJ2-4 and V is TRBV20-1; tentative D call: TRBD2 (6 bases). The germline gives CDR1 DFQATT, CDR2 SNEGSKA (reference sequence). With 5 bases removed from V and 5 bases from J, the gap between germline ends came to 16 bases. The CDR3 has 14 residues. The CDR3 protein is CSAGASGLQNIQYF. In DNA form, the CDR3 reads TGCAGTGCTGGAGCTTCGGGACTTCAAAACATTCAGTACTTC.

This clonotype has only a few counts. This sequence joins TRBV20-1 and TRBJ2-1, with a tentative D call TRBD1 (6 bases). This CDR3 comprises 14 residues. In germline, CDR1 is DFQATT, CDR2 SNEGSKA (reference sequence). V dropped 1 base and J dropped 5 bases, with 12 bases sitting between them. The CDR3 DNA sequence: TGCAGTGCTAGAGCAGGGGTAGCCGACAATGAGCAGTTCTTC. Protein product: CSARAGVADNEQFF.

The chain is built from TRBV6-4 and TRBJ2-1; perhaps TRBD2 as D (7 bases). The CDR3 covers 14 residues. Germline CDR1 is MRHNA and CDR2 is SNTAGT. Trimming took 4 bases from V and 6 from J, leaving 13 bases between them. In DNA, the CDR3 is TGTGCCAGCAGTGTGGAGGGGGGGCTCAATGAGCAGTTCTTC. It codes for CASSVEGGLNEQFF.

This clonotype was seen only once. This rearrangement joins TRBV6-4 to TRBJ2-3; TRBD2 matches 9 bases. The CDR3 sequence is 15 residues long. With 0 bases clipped from V and 3 bases from J, the junction kept 1 base outside the gene matches. Germline CDR1 and CDR2: MRHNA and SNTAGT. Written as DNA, the CDR3 is TGTGCCAGCAGTGACTCTAGCGGGGGAACAGATACGCAGTATTTT. Residues: CASSDSSGGTDTQYF.

The chain joins TRBV7-9 to TRBJ2-7; D remains ambiguous. The germline CDR1 and CDR2 sequences are SEHNR and FQNEAQ (reference sequence). CDR3 length equals 13 residues. V lost 0 bases, J lost 3 bases, and 6 bases lay in between. The DNA of the CDR3 is TGTGCCAGCAGCTTAGCGGGCATCTACGAGCAGTACTTC. It translates to CASSLAGIYEQYF.

The chain carries TRBV5-1 and TRBJ2-5; the match to TRBD2 covers 10 bases. In germline, CDR1 is SGHRS, CDR2 YFSETQ. The CDR3 is 17 amino acids. Trimming cost V 4 bases and J 5 bases; bases outside gene matches: 14. CDR3 in amino acids: CASSRGPVAGGVETQYF. The CDR3 nucleotides read TGCGCCAGCAGCCGTGGGCCCGTAGCGGGAGGCGTGGAGACCCAGTACTTC.

The chain employs TRBV7-9 and TRBJ2-3; TRBD1 matches 8 bases. Looked up from germline, CDR1 is SEHNR and CDR2 is FQNEAQ (reference sequence). The CDR3 totals 16 residues. Germline trimming cut 2 bases from V and 0 bases from J; bases unmatched to any gene: 4. This CDR3 is CASSLLTGGSTDTQYF. For the CDR3, the DNA is TGTGCCAGCAGCTTATTAACAGGGGGTAGCACAGATACGCAGTATTTT. Variable domain in full (rest from reference TRBV7-9 and TRBJ2-3): DTGVSQNPRHKITKRGQNVTFRCDPISEHNRLYWYRQTLGQGPEFLTYFQNEAQLEKSRLLSDRFSAERPKGSFSTLEIQRTEQGDSAMYLCASSLLTGGSTDTQYFGPGTRLTVL.

This clonotype was seen more than once but under ten times. V and J are TRBV6-5 and TRBJ2-5, with D possibly matching TRBD2 (6 bases). V lost 0 bases, J lost 8 bases, and 16 bases lay in between. In germline, CDR1 is MNHEY, CDR2 SVGAGI. This CDR3 region has 15 residues. Here the CDR3 DNA reads TGTGCCAGCAGTTACTCCCGCCTAGCGAGCGCAACCCAGTACTTC. Its translation is CASSYSRLASATQYF.

J is TRBJ1-2 and V is TRBV28; 10 bases line up with TRBD1. Germline CDR1 MDHEN, CDR2 SYDVKM. The CDR3 loop spans 17 amino acids. V trimming: 3 bases; J trimming: 0 bases; junction bases outside the gene matches: 7. The CDR3 protein is CASSLGQGTPANYGYTF. CDR3 nucleotides: TGTGCCAGCAGTTTGGGACAGGGGACCCCAGCTAACTATGGCTACACCTTC.

This clonotype turned up a few times. The CDR3 protein is CASSPSSPGTGNQPQHF. DNA of the CDR3: TGTGCCAGCTCACCATCAAGCCCCGGGACAGGGAACCAGCCCCAGCATTTT. The chain combines TRBV18 with TRBJ1-5; TRBD1 matches 9 bases. The ends lost 2 bases at V and 7 bases at J; junction bases unmatched: 12. There are 17 residues in the CDR3. Germline V gene sequence: CDR1 KGHSH, CDR2 LQKENI.

This clonotype was detected a few times. The V and J genes are TRBV24-1 and TRBJ1-1; a weak D match, TRBD1 (6 bases). Germline loops: CDR1 KGHDR, CDR2 SFDVKD. V was clipped by 4 bases and J by 3 bases, with 14 bases between them. This CDR3 contains 15 residues. CDR3 sequence reads: CATSEMTGPDTEAFF. The CDR3 DNA reads TGTGCCACCAGTGAGATGACAGGTCCCGACACTGAAGCTTTCTTT.

This clonotype was recorded a few times. The chain employs TRBV2 and TRBJ2-7, with 12 bases aligning to TRBD2. V lost 3 bases and J lost 4; bases outside the gene matches: 7. Germline V gives CDR1 SNHLY, CDR2 FYNNEI. The length of the CDR3 is 16 residues. CDR3 DNA: TGTGCCAGCAGTGAGGCTAGCGGGGGGGCAAGGTACGAGCAGTACTTC. Protein: CASSEASGGARYEQYF.

This rearrangement joins TRBV28 to TRBJ2-5; D remains ambiguous. CDR3 length equals 16 residues. The V end was cut by 3 bases, the J end by 0 bases, with 14 bases between. The V gene's germline CDR1 is MDHEN and CDR2 SYDVKM. The CDR3 DNA reads TGTGCCAGCAGTTTGCGCGGAGCTTCGTACCAAGAGACCCAGTACTTC. Translated, it gives CASSLRGASYQETQYF.

The CDR3 reads CSARDSGASGYTF. The CDR3 bases are TGCAGTGCTAGAGATAGCGGGGCGAGTGGCTACACCTTC. The V call is TRBV20-1, the J call TRBJ1-2, with D perhaps matching TRBD1 (5 bases). V was trimmed by 0 bases and J by 7 bases, leaving 12 bases between them. This CDR3 is 13 amino acids long. The V gene's germline CDR1 is DFQATT and CDR2 SNEGSKA (reference sequence).

The CDR3 nucleotides read TGCAGTGCTAGTCACCCGGGACTAGGATTACTCTCCTACGAGCAGTACTTC. Protein product: CSASHPGLGLLSYEQYF. This rearrangement joins TRBV20-1 to TRBJ2-7; 8 nucleotides match TRBD2. Trimming cost V 3 bases and J 0 bases; bases outside gene matches: 13. The CDR3 runs to 17 residues. Looked up from germline, CDR1 is DFQATT and CDR2 is SNEGSKA (reference sequence).